The clone carrying this T cell receptor (beta chain) has more than one count but fewer than ten. What it binds is not known. This specimen belongs to a study of T-cell reconstitution after alpha-beta-depleted transplantation in children. The study's findings and limits: The authors attributed T-cell counts and diversity one year after transplant mostly to newly produced T cells. Diversity of TCRbeta at day 60 was high in some patients, arising from surviving recipient T cells and thymic progenitors. Two months or so post-transplant, alpha-beta T cells reportedly derived from several hundred expanded graft clones.

Unique molecular identifiers featured in how the TCRbeta library was prepared. Each CDR3 protein gets one entry after TCRdb re-called the PCR reads with MiXCR. The data show about 610,000 distinct CDR3 sequences, 25% to 30% seen once. The CDR3 length is 14 residues. Germline lookup yields CDR1 KGHSH and CDR2 LQKENI. V lost 6 bases, J lost 2 bases, and 13 bases lay in between. The sequence derives from a boy under three years old with Wiskott-Aldrich syndrome, due to receive a stem cell transplant. The V gene is TRBV18, the J gene TRBJ2-5; D is perhaps TRBD2 (5 bases). Sequenced material: PBMCs, taken before TCRalphabeta/CD19-depleted stem cell transplant. CDR3 nucleotide sequence: TGTGCCAGCTCCCCCGTAGGAGGTCAAGAGACCCAGTACTTC. The encoded protein is CASSPVGGQETQYF.